One sample yielded the 7 T cell receptor beta chains listed below, sequenced in a study of T cells in Graves' hyperthyroidism and ophthalmopathy. TCR beta CDR3 region amplification was performed from RNA transcripts. Initially, a first-round RT-PCR of the TCR CDR3 employed the HTBI primer set. Each CDR3 protein is one row after TCRdb ran MiXCR on the multiplex PCR reads. Of around 210,000 distinct CDR3 sequences in the sample, around 17% were seen once. Sequenced input: blood. The receptors stem from a woman aged 50 to 65 with Graves' hyperthyroidism.

This clonotype appeared a few times. V and J are TRBV4-2 and TRBJ2-1, with 10 bases matching TRBD1. CDR3 length: 20 residues. CDR1 and CDR2 from the germline V gene are LGHNA and YNFKEQ. V lost 0 bases and J lost 0; bases outside the gene matches: 11. CDR3 DNA: TGTGCCAGCAGCCAAGATCAGGACAGGGGGAAGTTTAGCTCCTACAATGAGCAGTTCTTC. It codes for CASSQDQDRGKFSSYNEQFF.

This clonotype was seen many times. The chain links TRBV20-1 to TRBJ2-7; D call uncertain. This CDR3 spans 14 amino acids. Germline V gene sequence: CDR1 DFQATT, CDR2 SNEGSKA (reference sequence). The V end was cut by 1 base, the J end by 3 bases, with 13 bases between. CDR3 nucleotides: TGCAGTGCTAGAGTTGTACACGACGTCTACGAGCAGTACTTC. Translated, it gives CSARVVHDVYEQYF.

In its sample, this clonotype was seen many times. CDR3 residues: CASSLGAGTGGVGTEAFF. As DNA, the CDR3 is TGTGCCAGCAGCTTAGGCGCCGGGACAGGAGGGGTGGGCACTGAAGCTTTCTTT. The gene calls are TRBV7-8 and TRBJ1-1; 8 nucleotides align to TRBD1. CDR1 and CDR2 (germline): SGHVS, FQNEAQ. The J segment lost 4 bases and the V segment lost 1 base, leaving 14 bases of the junction unmatched. The CDR3 is 18 residues long.

This clonotype was counted many times. The chain combines TRBV30 with TRBJ2-2; possibly TRBD1 or TRBD2 for D (5 bases each). CDR3 length equals 13 residues. Looked up from germline, CDR1 is GTSNPN and CDR2 is SVGIG (reference sequence). The germline V and J ends were trimmed by 3 bases and 7 bases, with 12 bases remaining between them. The CDR3 loop reads CAWRGTGVGELFF. The CDR3 nucleotides read TGTGCCTGGAGGGGGACGGGTGTCGGGGAGCTGTTTTTT.

Note on this clonotype: A much bigger clone sits one base away, suggesting this may be a read error. V gene TRBV12-3 or TRBV12-4 combines with J gene TRBJ1-1; TRBD1 agrees at 8 bases. The CDR3 sequence is 13 residues long. CDR3 protein: CASTQQGGTEALF. Here the CDR3 DNA reads TGTGCCAGCACCCAACAGGGGGGCACTGAAGCTCTCTTT.

This clonotype has a count of ten or more. The chain couples TRBV20-1 to TRBJ2-7, with 8 nucleotides matching TRBD2. Germline assignment: CDR1 DFQATT and CDR2 SNEGSKA (reference sequence). V was clipped by 6 bases and J by 3 bases; unmatched bases: 10. This CDR3 is built from 14 residues. CDR3 amino acids: CSALGTRSYYEQYF. The CDR3 region has the DNA TGCAGTGCCCTCGGGACTAGGAGCTACTACGAGCAGTACTTC.

V usage is TRBV4-1 and J usage is TRBJ1-1; D is unresolved. There are 11 residues in the CDR3. Germline V gene sequence: CDR1 MGHRA, CDR2 YSYEKL. V was cut by 7 bases and J by 4 bases, with 7 bases left in between. CDR3 in amino acids: CASIGATEAFF. CDR3 DNA: TGCGCCAGCATTGGCGCCACTGAAGCTTTCTTT.